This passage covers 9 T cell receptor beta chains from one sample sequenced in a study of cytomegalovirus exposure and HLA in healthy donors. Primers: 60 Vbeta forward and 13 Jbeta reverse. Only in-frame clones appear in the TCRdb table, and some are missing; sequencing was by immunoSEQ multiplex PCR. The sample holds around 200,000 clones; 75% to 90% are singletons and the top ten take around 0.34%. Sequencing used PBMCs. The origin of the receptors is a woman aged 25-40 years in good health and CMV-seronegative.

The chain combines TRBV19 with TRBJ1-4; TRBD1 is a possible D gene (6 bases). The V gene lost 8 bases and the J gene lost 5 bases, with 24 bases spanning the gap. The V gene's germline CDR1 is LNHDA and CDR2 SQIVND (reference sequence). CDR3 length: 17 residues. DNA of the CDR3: TGTGCCAGTGGGTCTCCAGGGGCCCCTGAATCAAATGAAAAACTGTTTTTT. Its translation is CASGSPGAPESNEKLFF.

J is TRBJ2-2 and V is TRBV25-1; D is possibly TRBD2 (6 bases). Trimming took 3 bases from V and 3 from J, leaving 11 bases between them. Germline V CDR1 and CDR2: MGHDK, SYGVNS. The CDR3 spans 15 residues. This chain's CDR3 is CASSDAGLYTGELFF. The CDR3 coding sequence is TGTGCCAGCAGTGATGCGGGACTTTACACCGGGGAGCTGTTTTTT.

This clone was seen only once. CDR3 sequence (DNA): TGTGCCAGCAGCCCAGGACTAGCGGGAGGCCTCGTCCACGAGCAGTACTTC. Amino acids: CASSPGLAGGLVHEQYF. The chain carries TRBV7-9 and TRBJ2-7, with TRBD2 identical over 14 bases. CDR1 is SEHNR, CDR2 FQNEAQ, per germline (reference sequence). The CDR3 runs 17 residues. V lost 5 bases and J lost 5; bases outside the gene matches: 11.

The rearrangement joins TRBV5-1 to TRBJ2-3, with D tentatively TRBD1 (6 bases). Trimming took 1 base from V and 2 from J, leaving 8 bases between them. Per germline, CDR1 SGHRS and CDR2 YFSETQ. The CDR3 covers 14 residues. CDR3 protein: CASSLRQDTDTQYF. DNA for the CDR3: TGCGCCAGCAGCTTGAGACAGGACACAGATACGCAGTATTTT. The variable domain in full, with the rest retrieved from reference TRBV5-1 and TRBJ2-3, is KAGVTQTPRYLIKTRGQQVTLSCSPISGHRSVSWYQQTPGQGLQFLFEYFSETQRNKGNFPGRFSGRQFSNSRSEMNVSTLELGDSALYLCASSLRQDTDTQYFGPGTRLTVL.

CDR3 coding DNA: TGTGCCAGTAGTCGCGGCACAGATACGCAGTATTTT. Its protein product is CASSRGTDTQYF. V gene TRBV19 combines with J gene TRBJ2-3; D is unclear. CDR3 length: 12 amino acids. CDR1 and CDR2 (germline): LNHDA, SQIVND (reference sequence). Trimming stripped 5 bases from V and 1 base from J, with 4 bases between.

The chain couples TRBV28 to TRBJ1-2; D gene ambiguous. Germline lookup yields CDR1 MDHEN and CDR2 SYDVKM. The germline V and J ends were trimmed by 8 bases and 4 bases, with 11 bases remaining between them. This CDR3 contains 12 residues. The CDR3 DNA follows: TGTGCCAGCCTCTCAGCGGGCTATGGCTACACCTTC. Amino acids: CASLSAGYGYTF.

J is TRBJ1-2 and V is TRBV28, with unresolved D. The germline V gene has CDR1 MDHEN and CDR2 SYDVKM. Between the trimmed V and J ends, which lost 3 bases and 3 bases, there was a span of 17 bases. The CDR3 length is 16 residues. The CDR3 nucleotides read TGTGCCAGCAGTTTTCGTGTGGCGACTTCCGACTATGGCTACACCTTC. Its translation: CASSFRVATSDYGYTF.

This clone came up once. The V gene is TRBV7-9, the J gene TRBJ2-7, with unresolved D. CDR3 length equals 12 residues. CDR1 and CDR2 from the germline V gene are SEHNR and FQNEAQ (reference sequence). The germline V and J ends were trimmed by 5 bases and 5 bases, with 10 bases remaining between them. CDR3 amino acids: CASSLGPHEQYF. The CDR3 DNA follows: TGTGCCAGCAGCCTCGGTCCCCACGAGCAGTACTTC.

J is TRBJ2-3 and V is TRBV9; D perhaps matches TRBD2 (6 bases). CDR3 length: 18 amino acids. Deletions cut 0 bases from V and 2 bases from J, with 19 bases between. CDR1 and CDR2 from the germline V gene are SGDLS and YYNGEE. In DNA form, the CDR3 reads TGTGCCAGCAGCGTAGCTCGCGGGGAAGAGTCCTTCACAGATACGCAGTATTTT. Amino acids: CASSVARGEESFTDTQYF.